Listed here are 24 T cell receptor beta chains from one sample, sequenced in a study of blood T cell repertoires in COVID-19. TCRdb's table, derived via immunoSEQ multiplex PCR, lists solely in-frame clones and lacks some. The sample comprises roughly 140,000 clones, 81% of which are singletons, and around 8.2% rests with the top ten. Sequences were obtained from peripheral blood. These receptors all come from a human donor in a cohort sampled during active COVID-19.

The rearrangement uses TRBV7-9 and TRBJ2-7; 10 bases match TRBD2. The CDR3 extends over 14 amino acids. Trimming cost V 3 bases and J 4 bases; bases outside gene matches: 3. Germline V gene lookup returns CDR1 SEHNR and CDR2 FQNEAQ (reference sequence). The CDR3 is CASSFPSGRYEQYF. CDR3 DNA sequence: TGTGCCAGCAGCTTTCCTAGCGGGAGATACGAGCAGTACTTC.

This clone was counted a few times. CDR3 sequence: CASYSGYGELFF. The DNA of the CDR3 is TGTGCCAGCTATAGCGGGTACGGGGAGCTGTTTTTT. This chain joins TRBV19 and TRBJ2-2; TRBD2 agrees at 7 bases. The CDR3 sequence is 12 residues long. The ends lost 9 bases at V and 7 bases at J; junction bases unmatched: 5. Looked up from germline, CDR1 is LNHDA and CDR2 is SQIVND (reference sequence).

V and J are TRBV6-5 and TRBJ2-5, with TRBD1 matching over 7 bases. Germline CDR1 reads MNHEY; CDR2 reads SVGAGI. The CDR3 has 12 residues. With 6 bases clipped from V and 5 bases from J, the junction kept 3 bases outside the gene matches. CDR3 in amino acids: CASRSRGETQYF. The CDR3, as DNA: TGTGCCAGCAGGAGCAGGGGGGAGACCCAGTACTTC.

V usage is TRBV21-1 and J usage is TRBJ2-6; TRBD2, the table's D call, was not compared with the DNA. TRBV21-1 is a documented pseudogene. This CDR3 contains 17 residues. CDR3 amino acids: CASSKGGLAAGANVLTF. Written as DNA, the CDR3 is TGTGCCAGCAGCAAAGGGGGACTAGCGGCTGGGGCCAACGTCCTGACTTTC.

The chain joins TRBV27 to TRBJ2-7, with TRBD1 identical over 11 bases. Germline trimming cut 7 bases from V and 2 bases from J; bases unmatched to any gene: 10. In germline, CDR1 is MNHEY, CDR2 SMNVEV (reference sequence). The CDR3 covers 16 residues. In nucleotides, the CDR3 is TGTGCCAGCACGCACGGAGCGGGACAGGGGGCCTACGAGCAGTACTTC. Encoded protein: CASTHGAGQGAYEQYF.

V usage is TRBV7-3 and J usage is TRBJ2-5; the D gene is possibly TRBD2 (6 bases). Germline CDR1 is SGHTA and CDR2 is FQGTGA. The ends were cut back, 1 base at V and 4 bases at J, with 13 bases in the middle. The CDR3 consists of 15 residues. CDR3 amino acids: CASSLNVAGIETQYF. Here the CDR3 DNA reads TGTGCCAGCAGCTTAAACGTGGCGGGGATAGAGACCCAGTACTTC.

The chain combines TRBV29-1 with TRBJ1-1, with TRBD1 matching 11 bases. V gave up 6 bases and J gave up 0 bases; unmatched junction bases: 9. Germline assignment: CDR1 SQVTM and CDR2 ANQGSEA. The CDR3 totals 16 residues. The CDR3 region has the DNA TGCAGCGTGACGGACAGGGGGCGATTAATGAACACTGAAGCTTTCTTT. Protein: CSVTDRGRLMNTEAFF. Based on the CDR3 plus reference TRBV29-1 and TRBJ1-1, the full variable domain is SAVISQKPSRDICQRGTSLTIQCQVDSQVTMMFWYRQQPGQSLTLIATANQGSEATYESGFVIDKFPISRPNLTFSTLTVSNMSPEDSSIYLCSVTDRGRLMNTEAFFGQGTRLTVV.

The CDR3 spells CSVEASGSEYEQYF. For the CDR3, the DNA is TGCAGCGTTGAGGCTAGCGGGAGTGAATACGAGCAGTACTTC. The chain links TRBV29-1 to TRBJ2-7, with TRBD2 matching over 10 bases. J was trimmed by 4 bases and V by 3 bases; bases with no gene match: 6. This CDR3 comprises 14 residues. Germline V gene lookup returns CDR1 SQVTM and CDR2 ANQGSEA.

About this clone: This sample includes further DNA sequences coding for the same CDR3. The CDR3 DNA reads TGTGCCAGCAGCTCCACCGGACAGGGATACGAGCAGTACTTC. It specifies CASSSTGQGYEQYF. V gene TRBV7-8 combines with J gene TRBJ2-7; the match to TRBD1 covers 8 bases. Looked up from germline, CDR1 is SGHVS and CDR2 is FQNEAQ. After removal of 4 bases from V and 4 bases from J, the junction contained 6 bases not matched to a gene. The CDR3 covers 14 residues.

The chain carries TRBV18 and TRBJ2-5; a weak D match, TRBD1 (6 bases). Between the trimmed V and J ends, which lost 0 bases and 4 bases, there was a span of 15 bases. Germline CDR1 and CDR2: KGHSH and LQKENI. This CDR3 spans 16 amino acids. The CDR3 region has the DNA TGTGCCAGCTCACCACCGAGCGGACAGAGGTTAGAGACCCAGTACTTC. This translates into CASSPPSGQRLETQYF. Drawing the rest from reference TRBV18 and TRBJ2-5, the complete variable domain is NAGVMQNPRHLVRRRGQEARLRCSPMKGHSHVYWYRQLPEEGLKFMVYLQKENIIDESGMPKERFSAEFPKEGPSILRIQQVVRGDSAAYFCASSPPSGQRLETQYFGPGTRLLVL.

The CDR3 protein is CASSGTSGGTGELFF. The CDR3 coding sequence is TGTGCCAGCAGCGGAACTAGCGGGGGCACCGGGGAGCTGTTTTTT. This chain uses TRBV9 with TRBJ2-2, with 11 nucleotides matching TRBD2. The CDR3 totals 15 residues. Germline V gives CDR1 SGDLS, CDR2 YYNGEE. The V and J ends lost 3 bases and 4 bases, in that order; junction bases with no gene match: 2.

For the CDR3, the DNA is TGTGCCAGCAGCCGCCCTGTACTAGCGGACAACACCGGGGAGCTGTTTTTT. This codes for CASSRPVLADNTGELFF. V and J are TRBV5-8 and TRBJ2-2, with 8 bases identical to TRBD2. The CDR3 is 17 residues long. The germline CDR1 and CDR2 sequences are SGHTS and YDEGEE. The trim removed 4 bases at V and 2 bases at J, leaving 10 bases unmatched.

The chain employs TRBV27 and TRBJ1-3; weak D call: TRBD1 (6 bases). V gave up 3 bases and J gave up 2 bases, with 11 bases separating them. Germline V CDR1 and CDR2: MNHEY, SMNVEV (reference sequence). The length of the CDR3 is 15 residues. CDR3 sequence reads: CASSFHPGAGNTIYF. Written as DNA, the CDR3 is TGTGCCAGCAGTTTCCACCCAGGGGCTGGAAACACCATATATTTT.

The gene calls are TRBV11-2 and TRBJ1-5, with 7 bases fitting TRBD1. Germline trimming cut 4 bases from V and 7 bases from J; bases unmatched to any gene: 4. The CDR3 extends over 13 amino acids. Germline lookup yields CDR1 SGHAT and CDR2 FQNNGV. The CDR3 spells CASSSTGEQPQHF. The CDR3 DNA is TGTGCCAGCAGCTCCACAGGGGAACAGCCCCAGCATTTT.

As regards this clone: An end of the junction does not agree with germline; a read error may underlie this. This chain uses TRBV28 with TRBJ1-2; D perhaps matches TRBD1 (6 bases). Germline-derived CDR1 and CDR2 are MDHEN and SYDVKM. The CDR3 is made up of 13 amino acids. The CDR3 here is CASGFQQGYGYTF. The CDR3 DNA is TGTGCCAGCGGTTTTCAGCAGGGGTATGGCTACACCTTC.

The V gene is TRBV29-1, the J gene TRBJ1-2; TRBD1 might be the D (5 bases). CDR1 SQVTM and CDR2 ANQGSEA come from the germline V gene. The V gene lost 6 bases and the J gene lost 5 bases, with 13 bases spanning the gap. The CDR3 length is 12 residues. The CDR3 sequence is CSVQEGRYGYTF. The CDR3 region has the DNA TGCAGCGTGCAGGAGGGGAGGTATGGCTACACCTTC.

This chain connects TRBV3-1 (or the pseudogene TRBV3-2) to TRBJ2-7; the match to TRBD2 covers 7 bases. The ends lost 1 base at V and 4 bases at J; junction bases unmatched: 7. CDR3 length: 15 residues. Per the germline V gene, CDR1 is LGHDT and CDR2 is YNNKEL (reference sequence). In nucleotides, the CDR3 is TGTGCCAGCAGCCAAGTTGAGCGGGGACCTTACGAGCAGTACTTC. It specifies CASSQVERGPYEQYF.

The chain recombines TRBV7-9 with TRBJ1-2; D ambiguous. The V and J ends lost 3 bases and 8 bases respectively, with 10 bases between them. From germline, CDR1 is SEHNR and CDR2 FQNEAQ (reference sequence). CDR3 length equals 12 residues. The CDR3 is CASSFPGSGYTF. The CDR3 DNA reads TGTGCCAGCAGCTTTCCCGGGTCCGGCTACACCTTC.

DNA of the CDR3: TGTGCCAGCTCACCCAGGGGCTCTGGGGCCAACGTCCTGACTTTC. Its protein is CASSPRGSGANVLTF. The V and J genes are TRBV18 and TRBJ2-6; a possible D gene is TRBD1 (6 bases). This CDR3 is built from 15 residues. From germline, CDR1 is KGHSH and CDR2 LQKENI. Trimming left V 3 bases short and J 0 bases short, with 6 bases between.

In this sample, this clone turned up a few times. The CDR3 DNA reads TGTGCCAGTAGTATAGAAACTAGCGGCTACAATGAGCAGTTCTTC. It is translated as CASSIETSGYNEQFF. The chain has TRBV19 and TRBJ2-1; 8 bases map to TRBD2. This CDR3 has 15 amino acids. Germline-derived CDR1 and CDR2 are LNHDA and SQIVND (reference sequence). V lost 0 bases, J lost 3 bases, and 1 base stayed unmatched. Variable domain in full (rest from reference TRBV19 and TRBJ2-1): DGGITQSPKYLFRKEGQNVTLSCEQNLNHDAMYWYRQDPGQGLRLIYYSQIVNDFQKGDIAEGYSVSREKKESFPLTVTSAQKNPTAFYLCASSIETSGYNEQFFGPGTRLTVL.

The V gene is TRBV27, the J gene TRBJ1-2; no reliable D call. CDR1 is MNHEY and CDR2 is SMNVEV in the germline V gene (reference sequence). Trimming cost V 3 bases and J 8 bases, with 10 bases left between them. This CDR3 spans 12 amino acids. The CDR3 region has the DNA TGTGCCAGCAGTTTTCTAAACGGGGGCTACACCTTC. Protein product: CASSFLNGGYTF.

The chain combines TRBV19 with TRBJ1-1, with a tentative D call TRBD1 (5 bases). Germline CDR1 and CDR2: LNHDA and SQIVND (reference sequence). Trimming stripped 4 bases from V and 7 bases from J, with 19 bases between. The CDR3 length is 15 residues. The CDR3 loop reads CASSRSGGPGLEAFF. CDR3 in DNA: TGTGCCAGTAGTAGATCGGGGGGTCCGGGTCTTGAAGCTTTCTTT.

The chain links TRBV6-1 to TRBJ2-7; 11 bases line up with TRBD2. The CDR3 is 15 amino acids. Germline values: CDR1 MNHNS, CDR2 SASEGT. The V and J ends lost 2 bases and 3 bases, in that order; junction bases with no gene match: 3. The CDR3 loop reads CASSETSGSFYEQYF. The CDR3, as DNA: TGTGCCAGCAGTGAAACTAGCGGGAGTTTCTACGAGCAGTACTTC.

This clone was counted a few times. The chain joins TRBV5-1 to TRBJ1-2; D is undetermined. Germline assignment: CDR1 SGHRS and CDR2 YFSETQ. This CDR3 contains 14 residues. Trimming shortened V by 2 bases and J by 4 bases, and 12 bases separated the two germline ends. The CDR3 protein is CASSLATVLYGYTF. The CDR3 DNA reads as TGCGCCAGCAGCTTAGCGACTGTACTCTATGGCTACACCTTC.